One and the same sample provided the 15 T cell receptor beta chains below, sequenced in a study of CD8 T cells in ankylosing spondylitis. TCRdb itself ran the 5' RACE reads through MiXCR, one entry per CDR3 protein. The sample yields some 250,000 distinct CDR3 sequences, about 24% seen once. The material sequenced was blood, either unsorted or a sorted T cell fraction (not recorded which). These TCRs come from a male donor with ankylosing spondylitis or in good health (not recorded which).

In its sample, this clonotype was seen many times. The chain joins TRBV4-2 to TRBJ2-5; D could derive from TRBD1 or TRBD2 (6 bases each). The germline V and J ends were trimmed by 1 base and 3 bases, with 12 bases remaining between them. Germline loops: CDR1 LGHNA, CDR2 YNFKEQ. The CDR3 totals 15 residues. This chain's CDR3 is CASSQGRGSKETQYF. The CDR3 DNA is TGTGCCAGCAGCCAAGGGAGGGGGAGTAAAGAGACCCAGTACTTC.

The sample holds many counts of this clonotype. The V gene is TRBV5-5, the J gene TRBJ1-2, with D possibly matching TRBD1 (6 bases). Trimming removed 2 bases at V and 4 bases at J, with 18 bases between. Germline-derived CDR1 and CDR2 are SGHKS and YYEKEE (reference sequence). The CDR3 totals 16 residues. The DNA of the CDR3 is TGTGCCAGCAGCTTTAGGGACAAGTCTCTCTCCTATGGCTACACCTTC. Its translation is CASSFRDKSLSYGYTF.

There are a few counts of this clonotype. The V call is TRBV20-1, the J call TRBJ2-1; the match to TRBD1 covers 7 bases. The ends lost 6 bases at V and 5 bases at J; junction bases unmatched: 10. Germline CDR1 is DFQATT and CDR2 is SNEGSKA (reference sequence). The CDR3 is 14 amino acids. CDR3 region: CSAVPGQTDNEQFF. The CDR3 DNA reads as TGCAGTGCAGTACCGGGACAGACTGACAATGAGCAGTTCTTC.

V gene TRBV20-1 combines with J gene TRBJ1-5; no firm D call. This CDR3 is 12 amino acids long. Germline V gene sequence: CDR1 DFQATT, CDR2 SNEGSKA (reference sequence). Trimming cost V 6 bases and J 2 bases, with 8 bases left between them. The CDR3 DNA follows: TGCAGTGCGCCTCGGGGCAATCAGCCCCAGCATTTT. Encoded protein: CSAPRGNQPQHF.

The chain has TRBV12-3 or TRBV12-4 and TRBJ2-5, with D perhaps TRBD2 (6 bases). The length of the CDR3 is 17 residues. The V gene lost 1 base and the J gene lost 5 bases, with 20 bases spanning the gap. CDR3 coding DNA: TGTGCCAGCAGTTTAGGAACCGGTAGCGGACTCGGTGAGACCCAGTACTTC. This sequence encodes CASSLGTGSGLGETQYF.

V is TRBV6-5 and J is TRBJ2-5; 11 bases agree with TRBD2. Trimming cost V 4 bases and J 5 bases; bases outside gene matches: 6. This CDR3 has 15 residues. The germline gives CDR1 MNHEY, CDR2 SVGAGI. The CDR3: CASSSRRTSGETQYF. The DNA for the CDR3 is TGTGCCAGCAGTTCCCGACGGACTAGCGGGGAGACCCAGTACTTC.

This chain connects TRBV20-1 to TRBJ1-5, with TRBD1 as a possible D gene (6 bases). The CDR3 totals 15 residues. V was trimmed by 5 bases and J by 5 bases, leaving 19 bases between them. CDR1 and CDR2 from the germline V gene are DFQATT and SNEGSKA (reference sequence). This CDR3 reads CSAPGSDRLYQPQHF. The CDR3 DNA sequence: TGCAGTGCTCCCGGTTCGGACAGACTTTATCAGCCCCAGCATTTT.

Only a few counts were recorded for this clonotype. The V call is TRBV30, the J call TRBJ2-3, with D maybe TRBD1 (6 bases). CDR1 and CDR2 from the germline V gene are GTSNPN and SVGIG (reference sequence). V dropped 7 bases and J dropped 8 bases, with 13 bases sitting between them. The CDR3 is made up of 11 amino acids. CDR3 loop: CAYRDAPTQYF. The CDR3 DNA is TGTGCCTACAGGGATGCTCCTACGCAGTATTTT.

The chain joins TRBV20-1 to TRBJ2-3, with 12 bases matching TRBD2. V shed 7 bases, J shed 1 base, and the junction held 6 bases outside the gene matches. Germline V gives CDR1 DFQATT, CDR2 SNEGSKA (reference sequence). This CDR3 comprises 15 residues. The CDR3 region is CSVQTSGGRTDTQYF. The DNA of the CDR3 is TGCAGTGTGCAGACTAGCGGGGGCCGCACAGATACGCAGTATTTT.

This clonotype was counted between two and nine times. The rearrangement links TRBV4-1 to TRBJ2-6; a possible D gene is TRBD2 (5 bases). The CDR3 has 17 residues. The V end lost 1 base, the J end lost 0 bases, and 10 bases lay between the germline ends. Germline values: CDR1 MGHRA, CDR2 YSYEKL. The CDR3 DNA follows: TGCGCCAGCAGCCAAGGAGGGTTCTCCTCTGGGGCCAACGTCCTGACTTTC. It yields the protein CASSQGGFSSGANVLTF.

CDR3 DNA: TGTGCCAGCAGTTTACGGCTAGCGGTGGACTACGAGCAGTACTTC. Its translation is CASSLRLAVDYEQYF. The chain recombines TRBV12-3 or TRBV12-4 with TRBJ2-7, with 7 bases aligning to TRBD2. This CDR3 has 15 amino acids. V lost 2 bases, J lost 3 bases, and 7 bases stayed unmatched.

This clonotype was detected many times. The rearrangement links TRBV29-1 to TRBJ2-7; unclear D gene. The CDR3 runs 11 residues. The germline V and J ends were trimmed by 2 bases and 5 bases, with 7 bases remaining between them. Germline V gene data show CDR1 as SQVTM and CDR2 as ANQGSEA. CDR3 bases: TGCAGCGTTGAATCTTTTAACGAGCAGTACTTC. Its protein product is CSVESFNEQYF.

This clonotype appeared many times. This rearrangement joins TRBV20-1 to TRBJ2-5; D tentatively reads TRBD1 or TRBD2 (5 bases each). Trimming left V 3 bases short and J 7 bases short, with 15 bases between. Germline values: CDR1 DFQATT, CDR2 SNEGSKA (reference sequence). This CDR3 is 13 amino acids long. CDR3 in DNA: TGCAGTGCTAGCCTAGACAGTCGGGGGACCCAGTACTTC. It encodes CSASLDSRGTQYF.

The rearrangement uses TRBV20-1 and TRBJ2-5; TRBD2 aligns across 9 bases. CDR1 is DFQATT, CDR2 SNEGSKA, per germline (reference sequence). J gave up 4 bases and V 2 bases, and 5 bases lay outside the gene matches. CDR3 length: 14 amino acids. The CDR3 here is CSARSAGGRETQYF. CDR3 sequence (DNA): TGCAGTGCTAGATCCGCGGGGGGGCGAGAGACCCAGTACTTC.

This clonotype was found many times. The chain recombines TRBV20-1 with TRBJ1-2; weak D call: TRBD1 (6 bases). This CDR3 region has 16 residues. Germline V gene lookup returns CDR1 DFQATT and CDR2 SNEGSKA (reference sequence). The germline V and J ends were trimmed by 2 bases and 0 bases, with 16 bases remaining between them. The CDR3 region has the DNA TGCAGTGCTAGAATGGCGAAGAGGACAGCTAACTATGGCTACACCTTC. It codes for CSARMAKRTANYGYTF.